This T cell receptor (beta chain) appears in the sequencing data of a study of cytomegalovirus exposure and HLA in healthy donors. General study points: It is likely that the observed cluster of highly shared sequence variants was a sequencing artifact. A missense variant in DCLRE1C was later tied to TCR beta V- and J-gene trimming.

The study ran its PCR with 60 Vbeta and 13 Jbeta primers. Sequencing used immunoSEQ multiplex PCR; TCRdb keeps in-frame clones, though not all of them. The table includes 100,000 to 150,000 clones, approximately 78% detected once. Note on this clone: Antigen unknown.

CDR1 and CDR2 (germline): SGHTA, FQGNSA. CDR3 length: 16 residues. V was pared by 5 bases and J by 4 bases, with 8 bases of the junction left unmatched. The TCR was taken from a middle-aged man in good health and CMV-seronegative. The chain joins TRBV7-2 to TRBJ2-2; 9 positions match TRBD1. Sequencing was carried out using PBMCs. The CDR3 is CASSLPGQGSTGELFF. CDR3 sequence (DNA): TGTGCCAGCAGCCTGCCGGGACAGGGATCCACCGGGGAGCTGTTTTTT.